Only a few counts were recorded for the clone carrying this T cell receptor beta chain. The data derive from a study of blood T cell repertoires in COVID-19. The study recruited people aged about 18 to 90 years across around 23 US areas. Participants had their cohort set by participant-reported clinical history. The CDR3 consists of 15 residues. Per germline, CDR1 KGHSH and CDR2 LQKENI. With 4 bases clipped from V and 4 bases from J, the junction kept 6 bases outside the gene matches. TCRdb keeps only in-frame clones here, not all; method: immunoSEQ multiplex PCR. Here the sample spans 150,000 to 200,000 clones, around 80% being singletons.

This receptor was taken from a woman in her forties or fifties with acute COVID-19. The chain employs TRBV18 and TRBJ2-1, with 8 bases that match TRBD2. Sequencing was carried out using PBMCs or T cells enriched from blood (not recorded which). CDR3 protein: CASSLSGGSYNEQFF. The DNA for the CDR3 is TGTGCCAGCTCACTCAGCGGGGGTAGTTACAATGAGCAGTTCTTC. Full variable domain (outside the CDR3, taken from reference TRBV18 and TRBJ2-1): NAGVMQNPRHLVRRRGQEARLRCSPMKGHSHVYWYRQLPEEGLKFMVYLQKENIIDESGMPKERFSAEFPKEGPSILRIQQVVRGDSAAYFCASSLSGGSYNEQFFGPGTRLTVL.